These T cell receptor beta chains were read from a single sample in a study of blood T cell repertoires in COVID-19. Libraries were prepared by immunoSEQ multiplex PCR; TCRdb keeps only in-frame clonotypes and omits some of them. The data hold 26,000 or so clones, with around 90% observed a single time. The sequencing input was peripheral blood. The receptor source for this set is a man aged 60 to 69 with active COVID-19. Both conserved end residues are part of each CDR3. The order of the fields is V gene, J gene, clone size, D gene, CDR3 DNA, CDR3 protein. The D gene is left open where the match is weak. Not all rows give a size; the values are once, few, many and, for expanded clones, a class.

v_gene: TRBV4-1
j_gene: TRBJ1-4
abundance: .
d_gene: TRBD1
CDR3nt: TGCGCCAGCAGGAAGCTGGGGACAGGGGTAGATGAAAAACTGTTTTTT
CDR3aa: CASRKLGTGVDEKLFF

v_gene: TRBV4-2
j_gene: TRBJ2-3
abundance: once
d_gene: .
CDR3nt: TGTGCCACGGTTAAGAACCCTTCTAGCACAGATACGCAGTATTTT
CDR3aa: CATVKNPSSTDTQYF

v_gene: TRBV3-1/TRBV3-2
j_gene: TRBJ1-2
abundance: .
d_gene: .
CDR3nt: TGTGCCAGCAGCCAAGAACTGAAAGCTAACTATGGCTACACCTTC
CDR3aa: CASSQELKANYGYTF

v_gene: TRBV9
j_gene: TRBJ1-6
abundance: .
d_gene: TRBD1
CDR3nt: TGTGCCAGCAGCGCCGGACAGGGTGGGAATTCACCCCTCCACTTT
CDR3aa: CASSAGQGGNSPLHF

v_gene: TRBV4-2
j_gene: TRBJ2-3
abundance: .
d_gene: TRBD2
CDR3nt: TGTGCCAGCAGCCAAGATCCTAGCGGGGGGCTCAGAGATACGCAGTATTTT
CDR3aa: CASSQDPSGGLRDTQYF

v_gene: TRBV10-2
j_gene: TRBJ1-2
abundance: few
d_gene: .
CDR3nt: TGCGCCAGCAGTGGAGCGGGGTACGACGCCTATGGCTACACCTTC
CDR3aa: CASSGAGYDAYGYTF

v_gene: TRBV24-1
j_gene: TRBJ1-1
abundance: .
d_gene: TRBD1
CDR3nt: TGTGCCACCAGTGATCCAGACAGGGGGCGCAGCACTGAAGCTTTCTTT
CDR3aa: CATSDPDRGRSTEAFF

v_gene: TRBV3-1/TRBV3-2
j_gene: TRBJ1-5
abundance: .
d_gene: TRBD1
CDR3nt: TGTGCCAGCAGCCAAGATCGACAGGGAGGTCAGCCCCAGCATTTT
CDR3aa: CASSQDRQGGQPQHF

v_gene: TRBV7-7
j_gene: TRBJ2-2
abundance: .
d_gene: .
CDR3nt: TGTGCTCGGGACACGATCCACAACACCGGGGAGCTGTTTTTT
CDR3aa: CARDTIHNTGELFF

v_gene: TRBV28
j_gene: TRBJ1-2
abundance: .
d_gene: .
CDR3nt: TGTGCCAGCAGCCTACGGACAGTACTCTATGGCTACACCTTC
CDR3aa: CASSLRTVLYGYTF

v_gene: TRBV5-1
j_gene: TRBJ2-2
abundance: .
d_gene: TRBD1
CDR3nt: TGCGCCAGCAGCTTCGACAGGGTATTGAACACCGGGGAGCTGTTTTTT
CDR3aa: CASSFDRVLNTGELFF

v_gene: TRBV6-5
j_gene: TRBJ1-6
abundance: .
d_gene: TRBD1
CDR3nt: TGTGCCAGCAAGGGACAGGGATATTCACCCCTCCACTTT
CDR3aa: CASKGQGYSPLHF

v_gene: TRBV11-3
j_gene: TRBJ2-2
abundance: .
d_gene: TRBD2
CDR3nt: TGTGCCAGCCGGAAGAGCGGGGGGCAGAACACCGGGGAGCTGTTTTTT
CDR3aa: CASRKSGGQNTGELFF